This T cell receptor beta chain was sequenced in a study of blood T cell repertoires in COVID-19. In the study overall: Nucleic acid was either cDNA or gDNA, and it came from T cells, B-cell-depleted T cells, or PBMCs.

Only in-frame clones appear in the TCRdb table, and some are missing; sequencing was by immunoSEQ multiplex PCR. The data hold 100,000 or so clones, with 80% to 90% observed a single time. The CDR3 is made up of 18 amino acids. Unmatched junction bases numbered 15, after V lost 7 bases and J lost 2 bases. Germline V gives CDR1 LNHDA, CDR2 SQIVND (reference sequence). The sequencing input was peripheral blood. The clonotype was recovered from a woman aged 70-85 years with acute or convalescent COVID-19. V is TRBV19 and J is TRBJ2-3, with 10 bases identical to TRBD2. The CDR3 region is CASTLHAASGGPTDTQYF. CDR3 bases: TGTGCCAGTACCCTTCATGCGGCTAGCGGGGGTCCCACAGATACGCAGTATTTT. The whole variable domain, filled in from reference TRBV19 and TRBJ2-3, reads DGGITQSPKYLFRKEGQNVTLSCEQNLNHDAMYWYRQDPGQGLRLIYYSQIVNDFQKGDIAEGYSVSREKKESFPLTVTSAQKNPTAFYLCASTLHAASGGPTDTQYFGPGTRLTVL.